The 8 T cell receptor beta chains in this list originate from one sample, sequenced in a study of T cell changes during pregnancy in multiple sclerosis. The protocol was immunoSEQ multiplex PCR, while the TCRdb copy is restricted to in-frame clones and leaves out a portion. This sample carries tens of thousands of clones, more than 85% of them seen once, and the ten largest clones take roughly 5%. The specimen was CD8+ T cells from peripheral blood mononuclear cells, collected in the third trimester of pregnancy. These receptors all stem from a female donor with multiple sclerosis, enrolled in a pregnancy study.

V and J are TRBV7-9 and TRBJ1-1; D possibly corresponds to TRBD1 (5 bases). Germline loops: CDR1 SEHNR, CDR2 FQNEAQ (reference sequence). The CDR3 runs to 12 residues. Trimming left V 5 bases short and J 6 bases short, with 10 bases between. CDR3 amino acids: CASSQSGAEAFF. The CDR3 DNA is TGTGCCAGCAGCCAATCGGGGGCTGAAGCTTTCTTT.

V gene TRBV30 combines with J gene TRBJ2-7; a weak D match, TRBD1 (5 bases). V lost 0 bases, J lost 5 bases, and 5 bases lay in between. In germline, CDR1 is GTSNPN, CDR2 SVGIG (reference sequence). This CDR3 contains 11 residues. The CDR3 reads CAWSVGDEQYF. CDR3 nucleotide sequence: TGTGCCTGGAGTGTAGGGGACGAGCAGTACTTC.

On this clone itself: One end of the junction is discordant with germline, which a read error may explain. The chain is built from TRBV7-7 and TRBJ2-7; no clear D gene. This CDR3 is built from 16 residues. CDR1 and CDR2 from the germline V gene are SSHAT and FNYEAQ (reference sequence). Here the CDR3 reads CASSFFLGQAPYEQYF. For the CDR3, the DNA is TGTGCTAGCAGCTTTTTTTTGGGCCAGGCCCCCTACGAGCAGTACTTC.

This clone was observed a few times. The chain couples TRBV4-3 to TRBJ2-3; D possibly corresponds to TRBD2 (5 bases). The CDR3 consists of 18 residues. Trimming shortened V by 6 bases and J by 0 bases, and 22 bases separated the two germline ends. Germline V CDR1 and CDR2: LGHNA, YSLEER. The CDR3 coding sequence is TGCGCCAGCAGTCCGCTGCTGGAGGCGACCCCAAGCACAGATACGCAGTATTTT. This sequence encodes CASSPLLEATPSTDTQYF.

V usage is TRBV6-5 and J usage is TRBJ2-2; a possible D gene is TRBD2 (6 bases). The CDR3 spans 13 residues. Trimming shortened V by 6 bases and J by 6 bases, and 11 bases separated the two germline ends. Germline loops: CDR1 MNHEY, CDR2 SVGAGI. In DNA, the CDR3 is TGTGCCAGCAGCCCAGGAGGGGCCGGGGAGCTGTTTTTT. Encoded protein: CASSPGGAGELFF.

The sample holds one count of this clone. The chain uses TRBV30 and TRBJ2-1; tentative D call: TRBD2 (5 bases). CDR1 and CDR2 from the germline V gene are GTSNPN and SVGIG (reference sequence). This CDR3 is 10 amino acids long. Trimming stripped 8 bases from V and 9 bases from J, with 11 bases between. The CDR3 region has the DNA TGTGCCGGAGGTCTTGGTGAGCAGTTCTTC. Its translation is CAGGLGEQFF.

J is TRBJ2-7 and V is TRBV5-1, with TRBD1 matching 7 bases. The V segment lost 3 bases and the J segment 2 bases; nucleotides outside the gene matches: 8. The CDR3 has 15 residues. From germline, CDR1 is SGHRS and CDR2 YFSETQ. In nucleotides, the CDR3 is TGCGCCAGCAGCTGGGCCGGGACAGAAGCCTACGAGCAGTACTTC. This sequence encodes CASSWAGTEAYEQYF.

The chain carries TRBV5-1 and TRBJ2-7; 8 positions agree with TRBD2. Germline trimming cut 4 bases from V and 1 base from J; bases unmatched to any gene: 4. CDR1 SGHRS and CDR2 YFSETQ come from the germline V gene. CDR3 size: 14 residues. The CDR3 here is CASSPGLASYEQYF. As DNA, the CDR3 is TGCGCCAGCAGCCCAGGACTAGCATCCTACGAGCAGTACTTC.